The source of this TCR beta chain is a study of control samples from healthy donors and cancer patients. The V and J ends lost 4 bases and 8 bases respectively, with 10 bases between them. This CDR3 spans 12 amino acids. CDR1 and CDR2 (germline): SGHRS, YFSETQ. Generated by immunoSEQ multiplex PCR, the TCRdb table keeps only in-frame clones and is missing some. The sample has tens of thousands of clones; 85% to 90% are singletons. The receptor comes from a man between 50 and 59 years old in good health. The rearrangement links TRBV5-1 to TRBJ2-1, with D hard to call. Sample: blood. The CDR3 loop reads CASSLSFDEQFF. The CDR3 DNA reads TGCGCCAGCAGCCTTAGTTTCGATGAGCAGTTCTTC. Full variable domain (remainder filled in from reference TRBV5-1 and TRBJ2-1): KAGVTQTPRYLIKTRGQQVTLSCSPISGHRSVSWYQQTPGQGLQFLFEYFSETQRNKGNFPGRFSGRQFSNSRSEMNVSTLELGDSALYLCASSLSFDEQFFGPGTRLTVL.